The 11 T cell receptor beta chains in this list originate from one sample, sequenced in a study of T cell clonality in common variable immunodeficiency. Clones were sequenced by immunoSEQ multiplex PCR, and TCRdb holds only the in-frame ones, with some missing. The sample has tens of thousands of clones, none seen only once. Sequences were obtained from peripheral blood mononuclear cells. The receptors were gathered from a person aged 18 to 69 in good health.

This clone was seen repeatedly, ten times or more. The read comes to an end 3 residues before the CDR3 does, leaving the germline J gene to fill in the end. This chain uses TRBV6-1 with TRBJ2-7; D gene uncertain. The germline V gene encodes CDR1 MNHNS and CDR2 SASEGT. The V end lost 4 bases, the J end lost 3 bases, and 19 bases lay between the germline ends. The CDR3 is 16 amino acids. CDR3 loop: CASSGMTLYSSYEQYF. CDR3 bases read: TGTGCCAGCAGTGGCATGACTCTCTACTCCAGCTACGAG.

This clone was picked up many times. Read coverage stops 3 residues before the CDR3 terminus; the germline J gene supplies the remainder. The V call is TRBV11-2, the J call TRBJ2-3, with D unclear. The germline V gene has CDR1 SGHAT and CDR2 FQNNGV. This CDR3 is 12 amino acids long. The ends were cut back, 4 bases at V and 5 bases at J, with 7 bases in the middle. The sequenced part of the CDR3 DNA is TGTGCCAGCAGCTCATCCATAGATACG. Residues: CASSSSIDT. The full CDR3 protein is CASSSSIDTQYF.

This clone came up a few times. The read finishes 3 residues shy of the CDR3 end, and the germline J gene is used to complete it. V usage is TRBV7-9 and J usage is TRBJ1-1, with D perhaps matching TRBD1 (5 bases). This CDR3 has 14 residues. V lost 4 bases, J lost 0 bases, and 9 bases lay in between. From germline, CDR1 is SEHNR and CDR2 FQNEAQ (reference sequence). CDR3 protein: CASSSRQLNTEAFF. The covered CDR3 bases are TGTGCCAGCAGCTCCCGACAGTTGAACACTGAA.

Ten or more counts support this clone. The CDR3 end lies 3 residues beyond the end of the read and is filled in from the germline J gene. J is TRBJ1-2 and V is TRBV19, with D possibly TRBD1 on 6 matching bases. This CDR3 has 17 amino acids. Trimming stripped 3 bases from V and 5 bases from J, with 22 bases between. Germline lookup yields CDR1 LNHDA and CDR2 SQIVND (reference sequence). The sequenced part of the CDR3 DNA is TGTGCCAGTAGTATGATTCCCCCCGTAGAGGGGGGGTATGGC. Its protein product is CASSMIPPVEGGYG. The whole CDR3 sequence is CASSMIPPVEGGYGYTF.

This clone was seen many times. The DNA ends 3 residues before the CDR3 does, and the rest of the CDR3 is filled in from the germline J gene. The V call is TRBV6-2 or TRBV6-3, the J call TRBJ1-2, with 11 bases identical to TRBD1. The CDR3 is made up of 13 amino acids. In germline, CDR1 is MNHEY, CDR2 SVGEGT. The DNA read from the CDR3 is TGTGCCAGCAACCCGCGGACAGGGGGCGCT. It encodes CASNPRTGGA. The CDR3 reads in full as CASNPRTGGAYTF.

This clone occurred many times. The read stops 3 residues short of the end of the CDR3; the missing end is completed from the germline J gene. This sequence joins TRBV4-1 and TRBJ1-6; 11 bases agree with TRBD1. Germline V CDR1 and CDR2: MGHRA, YSYEKL. There are 15 residues in the CDR3. V lost 1 base, J lost 10 bases, and 3 bases stayed unmatched. This CDR3 reads CASSQVRTGGSPLHF. Partial CDR3 DNA: TGCGCCAGCAGCCAAGTCAGGACAGGGGGCTCACCC.

In its sample, this clone was seen many times. Read coverage stops 3 residues before the CDR3 terminus; the germline J gene supplies the remainder. This chain links TRBV3-1 (or the pseudogene TRBV3-2) with TRBJ1-5; D may be TRBD1 (5 bases). The CDR3 is 16 amino acids. V was pared by 1 base and J by 4 bases, with 14 bases between. Looked up from germline, CDR1 is LGHDT and CDR2 is YNNKEL (reference sequence). The CDR3 sequence is CASSQAWGVGNQPQHF. The part of the CDR3 DNA that was read is TGTGCCAGCAGCCAAGCTTGGGGGGTTGGTAATCAGCCC.

This clone was recorded at least ten times. The observed sequence ends 3 residues before the CDR3 terminus, with the missing tail filled in from the germline J gene. The chain is built from TRBV2 and TRBJ1-1; 9 bases fit TRBD1. This CDR3 contains 14 residues. Trimming at V came to 3 bases and at J to 5 bases, leaving 4 bases not matched to a gene. The germline V gene has CDR1 SNHLY and CDR2 FYNNEI. The sequenced part of the CDR3 DNA is TGTGCCAGCAGTGATTACAGGGGGCCGACTGAA. Its translation: CASSDYRGPTE. The entire CDR3 is CASSDYRGPTEAFF.

There are many counts of this clone. The read terminates 3 residues before the CDR3 end, so the remaining end is supplied by the germline J gene. The V gene is TRBV20-1, the J gene TRBJ1-1, with 8 bases matching TRBD1. The germline CDR1 and CDR2 sequences are DFQATT and SNEGSKA (reference sequence). Unmatched junction bases numbered 6, after V lost 6 bases and J lost 3 bases. The CDR3 totals 13 residues. The part of the CDR3 DNA that was read is TGCAGTGCCAGGGAGACAGGGGACACTGAA. This encodes CSARETGDTE. The complete CDR3 reads CSARETGDTEAFF.

This clone was seen only a few times. The read falls 3 residues short of the CDR3 end, and the missing part is taken from the germline J gene. The gene calls are TRBV6-1 and TRBJ1-1; 7 bases align to TRBD1. Germline assignment: CDR1 MNHNS and CDR2 SASEGT. CDR3 length: 15 amino acids. The DNA read from the CDR3 is TGTGCCAGCAGTGAAGGGACAGGAGGGGCAGATACG. This translates into CASSEGTGGADT. The full CDR3 reads CASSEGTGGADTAFF.

This clone was seen many times. With the read ending 3 residues before the CDR3 end, the germline J gene is used to fill in that end. The chain joins TRBV18 to TRBJ1-1; 7 nucleotides align to TRBD1. CDR1 KGHSH and CDR2 LQKENI come from the germline V gene. After removal of 3 bases from V and 3 bases from J, the junction contained 7 bases not matched to a gene. The CDR3 is made up of 15 amino acids. The CDR3 bases that were read are TGTGCCAGCTCACCTCGACAGGGCCCGGACACTGAA. Amino acids: CASSPRQGPDTE. The full CDR3 protein reads CASSPRQGPDTEAFF.